This TCR beta chain was recovered during a study of breast tumors, draining lymph nodes, adjacent tissues. The CDR3 totals 20 residues. Trimming stripped 5 bases from V and 4 bases from J, with 29 bases between. Germline values: CDR1 SEHNR, CDR2 FQNEAQ (reference sequence). Breast cancer patients provided tissue from their axillary draining lymph nodes. Each CDR3 protein is one row after TCRdb ran MiXCR on the multiplex PCR reads. Of about 180,000 distinct CDR3 sequences in the sample, about 30% are singletons; the top ten hold approximately 4.2%. The clonotype originates from a female donor with breast cancer. Some clones in this sample may be carry-over from other donors' samples. The sample was axillary lymph node tissue. This chain uses TRBV7-9 with TRBJ1-4; possibly TRBD1 for D (5 bases). CDR3 sequence: CASSPPGRPGRETLNEKLFF. Here the CDR3 DNA reads TGTGCCAGCAGCCCCCCGGGGCGTCCGGGCCGTGAGACCCTTAATGAAAAACTGTTTTTT.